Listed below are T cell receptor beta chains from one sample, sequenced in a study of T cell changes during pregnancy in multiple sclerosis. Method: immunoSEQ multiplex PCR; TCRdb's copy keeps in-frame clones and lacks some. The sample yields about 77,000 clones, 89% seen once. The starting material was peripheral blood, obtained before pregnancy. The receptor source for this set is a female donor with multiple sclerosis, enrolled in a pregnancy study. The conserved cysteine and the conserved F or W are not part of the CDR3 here.

>TRBJ1-2|TRBV4-1
ASSQDHWGYT
>TRBJ2-7|TRBV19
ASSQWTGEQY
>TRBJ2-7|TRBV9
ASSASGGAGDPRVEQY
>TRBJ2-7|TRBV13
ASSPSTGAVAYEQY
>TRBJ1-5|TRBV28
ASSFRQINQPQH
>TRBJ2-1|TRBV7-3
ASSNSKGINEQF
>TRBJ2-2|TRBV7-2
ASSPGGYTGELF
>TRBJ1-6|TRBV6-1
ASSGGSIYNSPLH
>TRBJ2-5|TRBV9
ASSVASGSSGETQY
>TRBJ1-2|TRBV27
ASTQDPSYYGYT
>TRBJ2-1|TRBV5-4
ASSSLQQGYNEQF
>TRBJ2-5|TRBV28
ASSKNHGGRRSVETQY
>TRBJ1-4|TRBV20-1
SAHFFEKLF
>TRBJ2-7|TRBV28
ASSTLGVGQY
>TRBJ2-1|TRBV7-7
ASSSTSGGEAF
>TRBJ2-5|TRBV4-1
ASRHGVGQGNPTQY
>TRBJ1-6|TRBV19
ASSIQGAPNSPLH
>TRBJ2-5|TRBV18
ASSPPMGGAGTQY
>TRBJ1-3|TRBV7-2
ASSLARLRPGNTIY
>TRBJ2-7|TRBV6-6
ASVEPSSYEQY
>TRBJ1-1|TRBV5-1
ASSQGEGLAEAF
>TRBJ1-6|TRBV7-9
ASSPVAGYSPLH
>TRBJ2-2|TRBV19
ASTMAGGGGELF
>TRBJ2-3|TRBV7-2
ASSASSRWDTQY
>TRBJ2-1|TRBV18
ASSPTSGYNEQF
>TRBJ1-2|TRBV11-2
ASSLDVQYNGYT
>TRBJ2-3|TRBV11-3
ASSLAGVTDTQY
>TRBJ2-7|TRBV4-2
ASSHNGASGTYEQY
>TRBJ1-1|TRBV19
ASTPRDRDTEAF
>TRBJ1-5|TRBV5-1
ASSLGTGDQPQH